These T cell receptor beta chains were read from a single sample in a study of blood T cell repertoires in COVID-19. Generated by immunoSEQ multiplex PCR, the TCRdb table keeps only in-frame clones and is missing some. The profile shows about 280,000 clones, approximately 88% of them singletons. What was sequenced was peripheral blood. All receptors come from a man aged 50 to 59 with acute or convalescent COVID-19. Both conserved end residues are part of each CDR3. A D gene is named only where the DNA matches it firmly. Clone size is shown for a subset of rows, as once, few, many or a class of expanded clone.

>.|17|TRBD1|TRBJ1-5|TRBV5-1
TGCGCCAGCAGCAGCGGGACAGGAGAAAATAGCAATCAGCCCCAGCATTTT
CASSSGTGENSNQPQHF
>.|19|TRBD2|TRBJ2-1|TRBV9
TGTGCCAGCAGCCCAAGGGGGACTAGCGGGGGGAACTCCTACAATGAGCAGTTCTTC
CASSPRGTSGGNSYNEQFF
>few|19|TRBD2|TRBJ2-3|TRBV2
TGTGCCAGCAGTGACGGGGGTAGCGGGGGGTCGAAAAACACAGATACGCAGTATTTT
CASSDGGSGGSKNTDTQYF
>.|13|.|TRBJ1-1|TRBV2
TGTGCCCCCAAGGGGGAGACGGGAACTGAAGCTTTCTTT
CAPKGETGTEAFF
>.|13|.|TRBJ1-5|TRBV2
TGTGCCAGCAGTCCCCCCCCCAGTCAGCCCCAGCATTTT
CASSPPPSQPQHF
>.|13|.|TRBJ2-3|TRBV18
TGTGCCAGCTCACAGGGGCGAACAGATACGCAGTATTTT
CASSQGRTDTQYF
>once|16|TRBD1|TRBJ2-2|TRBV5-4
TGTGCCAGCAGCGAGATGCCGACAGGGAAGAACGGGGAGCTGTTTTTT
CASSEMPTGKNGELFF
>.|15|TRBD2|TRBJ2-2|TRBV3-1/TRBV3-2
TGTGCCAGCAGCCTCTCATGGGGGGGAACCGGGGAGCTGTTTTTT
CASSLSWGGTGELFF
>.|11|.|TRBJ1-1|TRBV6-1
TGTGCCAGCAATTGGGAGACTGAAGCTTTCTTT
CASNWETEAFF
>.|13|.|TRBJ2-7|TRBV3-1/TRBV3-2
TGTGCCAGCAGCCAAGTGTCGGAGGGCGAGCAGTACTTC
CASSQVSEGEQYF
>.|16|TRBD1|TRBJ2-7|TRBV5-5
TGTGCCAGCAGCTTCACGCCGGGACAGGGGGCCGGGGAGCAGTACTTC
CASSFTPGQGAGEQYF
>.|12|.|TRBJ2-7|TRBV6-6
TGTGCCAGCAGCCCCACCAGGGGCGAGCAGTACTTC
CASSPTRGEQYF
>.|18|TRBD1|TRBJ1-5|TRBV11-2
TGTGCCAGCAGCCTAGGGAACTCGGGACAGGGGAATAATCAGCCCCAGCATTTT
CASSLGNSGQGNNQPQHF
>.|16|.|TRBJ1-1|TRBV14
TGTGCCAGCAGCCAAGTCGGTAGGCTGGGCAACACTGAAGCTTTCTTT
CASSQVGRLGNTEAFF
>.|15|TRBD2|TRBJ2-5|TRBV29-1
TGCAGCGCCGTCGAACTAGCGGGGTTACAAGAGACCCAGTACTTC
CSAVELAGLQETQYF
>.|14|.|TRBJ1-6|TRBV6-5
TGTGCCAGCACCCGGGGTCTCCCGGGGGAACCCCTCCACTTT
CASTRGLPGEPLHF
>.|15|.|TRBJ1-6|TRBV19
TGTGCCAGTAGTATGACGGAACAGCATGATTCACCCCTCCACTTT
CASSMTEQHDSPLHF
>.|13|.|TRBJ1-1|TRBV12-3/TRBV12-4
TGTGCCAGCAATGGGCAAGAGAACACTGAAGCTTTCTTT
CASNGQENTEAFF
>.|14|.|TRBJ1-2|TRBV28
TGTGCCAGCAGTCCCATACGACAGAGCTATGGCTACACCTTC
CASSPIRQSYGYTF
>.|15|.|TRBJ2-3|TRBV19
TGTGCCAGTAGTGAAACCCCGGGGGGCACAGATACGCAGTATTTT
CASSETPGGTDTQYF
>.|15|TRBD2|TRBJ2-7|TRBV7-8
TGTGCCAGCAGCCGAGGCGGGGGGCGCTCCTACGAGCAGTACTTC
CASSRGGGRSYEQYF
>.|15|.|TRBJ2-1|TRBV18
TGTGCCAGCTCACCTTCAACCGGGGCCTACAATGAGCAGTTCTTC
CASSPSTGAYNEQFF
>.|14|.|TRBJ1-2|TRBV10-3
TGTGCCATCAGTGAGGGGGGGTCCAGGGATGGCTACACCTTC
CAISEGGSRDGYTF
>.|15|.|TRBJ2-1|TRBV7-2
TGTGCCAGCAGCTTAGTTGGGGGGGCGATCAATGAGCAGTTCTTC
CASSLVGGAINEQFF
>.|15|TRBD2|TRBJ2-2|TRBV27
TGTGCCAGCAGGCTTGGGCTAGCGGGGACCGGGGAGCTGTTTTTT
CASRLGLAGTGELFF
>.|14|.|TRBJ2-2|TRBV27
TGTGCCAGCAGGGGCGCCGCGTGGACCGGGGAGCTGTTTTTT
CASRGAAWTGELFF
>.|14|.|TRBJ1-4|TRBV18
TGTGCCAGCTCACCAAGTCGGGTAGGTGAAAAACTGTTTTTT
CASSPSRVGEKLFF
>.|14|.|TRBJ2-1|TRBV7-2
TGTGCCAGCAGCTTAGCTGCGACAGCCAATGAGCAGTTCTTC
CASSLAATANEQFF
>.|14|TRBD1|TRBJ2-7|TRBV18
TGTGCCAGCTCCCCCGTTACAGGGGACTACGAGCAGTACTTC
CASSPVTGDYEQYF
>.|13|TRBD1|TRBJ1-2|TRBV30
TGTGCCTGGAGGGCCGACAGGGTAGGAGGCTACACCTTC
CAWRADRVGGYTF
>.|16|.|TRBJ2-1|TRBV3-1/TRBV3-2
TGTGCCAGCAGCCCCCCCGACTCCGCCGATATCGGGGAGCAGTTCTTC
CASSPPDSADIGEQFF
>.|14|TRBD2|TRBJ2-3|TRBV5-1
TGCGCCAGCAGCACTAGCGGGGGCACAGATACGCAGTATTTT
CASSTSGGTDTQYF
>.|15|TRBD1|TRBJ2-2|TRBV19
TGTGCCAGTAGGGACAGGCATGCGGAACCCGGGGAGCTGTTTTTT
CASRDRHAEPGELFF
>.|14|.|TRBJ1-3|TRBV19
TGTGCCAGTAGTGACGGGGTCCGCCGAAACACCATATATTTT
CASSDGVRRNTIYF
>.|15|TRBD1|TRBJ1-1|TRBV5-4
TGTGCCAGTAAGGGACAGGGAATAATGAACACTGAAGCTTTCTTT
CASKGQGIMNTEAFF
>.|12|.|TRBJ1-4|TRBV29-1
TGCAGCGCCGACGGCCTTCGGGGAAAACTGTTTTTT
CSADGLRGKLFF
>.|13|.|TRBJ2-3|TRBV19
TGTGCCACGCGGGACAGAACCACAGATACGCAGTATTTT
CATRDRTTDTQYF
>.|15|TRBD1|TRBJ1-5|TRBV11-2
TGTGCCAGCAGGAAAACAGGGGACGGGAATCAGCCCCAGCATTTT
CASRKTGDGNQPQHF
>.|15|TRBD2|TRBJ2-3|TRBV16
TGTGCCAGCAGTCCCCTAGCGGGGAGCACAGATACGCAGTATTTT
CASSPLAGSTDTQYF
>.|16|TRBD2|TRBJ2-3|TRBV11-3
TGTGCCAGCAGCTCCCGTAGCGGGGGGCAGGGAGATACGCAGTATTTT
CASSSRSGGQGDTQYF
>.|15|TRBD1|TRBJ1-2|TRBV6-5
TGTGCCAGCAGGGGCGACAGGGGCTTTTACTATGGCTACACCTTC
CASRGDRGFYYGYTF
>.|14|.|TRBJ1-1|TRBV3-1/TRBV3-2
TGTGCCAGCAGCCACCCCGCACAGGCTCCTGAAGCTTTCTTT
CASSHPAQAPEAFF
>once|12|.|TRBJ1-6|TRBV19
TGTGCCAGTAGTGCGGGTTATTCACCCCTCCACTTT
CASSAGYSPLHF
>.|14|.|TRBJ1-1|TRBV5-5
TGTGCCAGCAGCGTGGTGGGAGGAGGCACTGAAGCTTTCTTT
CASSVVGGGTEAFF
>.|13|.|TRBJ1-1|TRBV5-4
TGTGCCAGCAGCTTGAAAGAGGGCACTGAAGCTTTCTTT
CASSLKEGTEAFF
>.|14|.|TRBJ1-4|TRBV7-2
TGTGCCAGCAGCTTAGCTGGCAGGAATGAAAAACTGTTTTTT
CASSLAGRNEKLFF
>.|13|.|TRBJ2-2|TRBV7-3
TGTGCCAGCAGCACCAGGGTCACCGGGGAGCTGTTTTTT
CASSTRVTGELFF
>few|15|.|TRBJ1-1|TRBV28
TGTGCCAGCAGTTTAATAGGGGACATGAACACTGAAGCTTTCTTT
CASSLIGDMNTEAFF
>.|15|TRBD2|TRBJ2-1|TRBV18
TGTGCCAGCTCACCGATAGCGGGAACTAACAATGAGCAGTTCTTC
CASSPIAGTNNEQFF
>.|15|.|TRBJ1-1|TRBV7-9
TGTGCCAGCAGCTTACGATCGGGGGGTGACACTGAAGCTTTCTTT
CASSLRSGGDTEAFF